Sequencing of this T cell receptor beta chain was carried out in a study of OX40 agonist ivuxolimab in advanced cancers. Study details: With a range of roughly 20 to 85, age averaged 60 years, and around 80% were male. Partial responses, seen in three patients, involved one hepatocellular carcinoma and two cutaneous melanomas. Study findings and constraints: Dosing at 0.1 to 3.0 mg/kg was accompanied by clonal expansion of CD4+ and CD8+ blood T cells by week 6. On average, a greater number of expanded clones characterised CD8+ T cells relative to CD4+.

Germline-derived CDR1 and CDR2 are MNHNY and SVGAGI (reference sequence). The CDR3 totals 15 residues. V gave up 0 bases and J gave up 1 base, with 10 bases separating them. Concerning this clone: Its antigen remains unknown.

TCRdb's table, derived via immunoSEQ multiplex PCR, lists solely in-frame clones and lacks some. The sample holds fewer than 90,000 clones, just over 85% seen once. The specimen comprised CD4+ or CD8+ T cells sorted from blood, sampled in a trial of the OX40 agonist ivuxolimab. This TCR was recovered from an adult with an advanced solid tumor such as melanoma, head and neck, liver or kidney cancer. This chain links TRBV6-6 with TRBJ2-7; D may be TRBD1 (5 bases). CDR3 region: CASSYSSQGSYEQYF. The CDR3 DNA follows: TGTGCCAGCAGTTACTCGAGCCAGGGATCCTACGAGCAGTACTTC.